This entry is about one TCR beta chain. Its antigen has not been determined. There are no base qualities to consult, and no much larger clone falls within one base. This sample stems from a study of blood T cell repertoires in COVID-19 (TCRdb year 2020). Background for the entire study: Samples from collaborators originated in the United States, Italy and Spain and spanned both the acute and convalescent phases of COVID-19. The material from the prospective study consisted of cDNA or gDNA derived from T cells, B-cell-depleted T cells, or PBMCs. Deeply sampled blood TCRbeta repertoires from subjects exposed to, actively infected with, or recovered from COVID-19 were included in the dataset. A freely available public database, intended as a resource for researchers studying the immune response to SARS-CoV-2, is where the repertoires were released. Samples were obtained from the ongoing ImmuneRACE study (first 160 participants) and from 1,254 subjects provided by 6 global collaborators. A de-identified subject ID, COVID-19 status, age in years and sex were almost always included in the sample metadata. Where HLA class I and class II types were available, the types were taken from metadata supplied by the sample provider, not from assay-based typing. What the research found in general, with its limitations: The amount of clinical and demographic metadata varied by source and participant and was provided uncurated.

A distance of 10 bases separates the germline ends of V and J, which lose 4 bases and 0 bases respectively. CDR1 SGHTA and CDR2 FQGNSA were looked up in the germline V gene. Counted from cysteine to phenylalanine, this CDR3 has 15 amino acids. Solely the CDR3 DNA is kept, with 45 bases framed from the first base. The collaborating institutions used their own protocols to collect whole blood in K2EDTA tubes. Collaborator samples were shipped for TCRbeta analysis as frozen whole blood, isolated PBMCs, or DNA extracted from either sample type. TCRbeta CDR3 regions were amplified from genomic DNA using the immunoSEQ Assay, a bias-controlled multiplex PCR. The study's own analysis went as follows. The number of nucleated cells in each sample was estimated from the amplification of reference gene primers within the assay. To quantify the absolute abundance of each unique TCRbeta CDR3 rearrangement, sequence reads were collapsed and filtered. For each sample, productive Simpson clonality was calculated as the square root of Simpson's diversity index over productive rearrangements. TCRdb's version of the immuneACCESS table is confined to in-frame rearrangements and falls short of the full clone set. An unresolved V gene accounts for under half of the shortfall where checked; the remainder is of unknown origin. The DNA was the basis for D and trimming; V, J and clone size are from that table. For this sample there are fewer than 85,000 clones; more than 75% appear just once. The ten largest clones add up to 28% of the sample.

The specimen was peripheral blood. This sequence uses TRBV7-2 and TRBJ1-3, and TRBD1 may be the D gene, going by 6 matching bases. The sequence came from a woman older than 75 with active or convalescent COVID-19. In nucleotides, the sequence is TGTGCCAGCAGCTCCCGACAGGTCTCTGGAAACACCATATATTTT. The encoded protein is CASSSRQVSGNTIYF.